The 9 T cell receptor gamma chains below were found in one sample sequenced in a study of gammadelta T cells in human blood (TCRdb year 2020). Libraries came from RT-PCR. Sequencer: Illumina MiSeq. Public reads were reanalyzed in TCRdb with CATT, and rows carrying the same DNA were merged afterwards. This sample gives approximately 600 gamma-chain clones in total; about 3% of them show up just once. Jointly, the top ten make up around 19% of the sample. The source material was non-Vgamma9Vdelta2 gamma-delta T cells from adult blood. These receptors were obtained from a human donor.

This clone is labeled large (0.1 to 1%). The chain carries TRGV4 and TRGJ1 or TRGJ2. V shed 0 bases, J shed 6 bases, and the junction held 5 bases outside the gene matches. The CDR3 sequence is 13 residues long. Germline V gene sequence: CDR1 EGSTGY, CDR2 YDSYTSSV. The CDR3, as DNA: TGTGCCACCTGGGATGGGCAGGGTTATAAGAAACTCTTT. Translating it yields CATWDGQGYKKLF.

By proportion, this clone is large. V and J are TRGV3 and TRGJ1 or TRGJ2. With 0 bases clipped from V and 5 bases from J, the junction kept 13 bases outside the gene matches. Looked up from germline, CDR1 is VTNTFY and CDR2 is YDVSTARD (reference sequence). This CDR3 has 16 amino acids. CDR3 amino acids: CATWDRLQCGDYKKLF. The CDR3 bases are TGTGCCACCTGGGACAGGCTCCAGTGTGGCGATTATAAGAAACTCTTT.

The chain combines TRGV4 with TRGJ1 or TRGJ2. CDR3 length: 16 amino acids. J lost 5 bases, V lost 0 bases, and 13 bases had no gene match. Germline V CDR1 and CDR2: EGSTGY, YDSYTSSV. CDR3 loop: CATWDGRYAGDYKKLF. The CDR3 nucleotides are TGTGCCACCTGGGATGGGAGATACGCAGGGGATTATAAGAAACTCTTT.

This clone is judged large. V is TRGV3 and J is TRGJP2. This CDR3 region has 14 residues. Per germline, CDR1 VTNTFY and CDR2 YDVSTARD (reference sequence). The trim removed 0 bases at V and 10 bases at J, leaving 8 bases unmatched. The CDR3 loop is CATWDRLIGWIKTF. CDR3 in DNA: TGTGCCACCTGGGACAGGCTGATTGGTTGGATCAAGACGTTT.

This clone is large (0.1 to 1%) by share. The chain has TRGV5 and TRGJP2. The ends lost 9 bases at V and 8 bases at J; junction bases unmatched: 6. This CDR3 spans 11 amino acids. CDR1 is VINAFY, CDR2 YDVSNSKD, per germline. The CDR3 reads CATTRDWIKTF. In DNA form, the CDR3 reads TGTGCCACCACTAGAGATTGGATCAAGACGTTT.

This clone is medium-sized within its sample. V and J are TRGV8 and TRGJP2. This CDR3 is 13 amino acids long. Germline assignment: CDR1 VENAVY and CDR2 YDSYNSRV. The trim removed 1 base at V and 4 bases at J, leaving 0 bases unmatched. CDR3 sequence: CATWDSSDWIKTF. The CDR3 nucleotides are TGTGCCACCTGGGATAGTAGTGATTGGATCAAGACGTTT.

This clone is labeled large. The rearrangement joins TRGV3 to TRGJP2. The CDR3 extends over 17 amino acids. V was clipped by 0 bases and J by 0 bases; unmatched bases: 7. Germline V gene data show CDR1 as VTNTFY and CDR2 as YDVSTARD (reference sequence). CDR3 loop: CATWDRPGYSSDWIKTF. The CDR3 nucleotides read TGTGCCACCTGGGACAGGCCAGGTTATAGTAGTGATTGGATCAAGACGTTT.

This clone is deemed large. The chain is built from TRGV3 and TRGJ1 or TRGJ2. V was clipped by 0 bases and J by 3 bases; unmatched bases: 5. The CDR3 totals 14 residues. In germline, CDR1 is VTNTFY, CDR2 YDVSTARD (reference sequence). For the CDR3, the DNA is TGTGCCACCTGGGACAGGCAGCGTTATTATAAGAAACTCTTT. This codes for CATWDRQRYYKKLF.

By sample share, this clone is medium-sized. The chain combines TRGV10 with TRGJP2. TRGV10 is sorted into the ORF group, with uncertain function. The length of the CDR3 is 14 residues. V trimming: 12 bases; J trimming: 2 bases; junction bases outside the gene matches: 10. In DNA, the CDR3 is TGTGCTGCTCTCGGAGGGAGTAGTGATTGGATCAAGACGTTT. This sequence encodes CAALGGSSDWIKTF.